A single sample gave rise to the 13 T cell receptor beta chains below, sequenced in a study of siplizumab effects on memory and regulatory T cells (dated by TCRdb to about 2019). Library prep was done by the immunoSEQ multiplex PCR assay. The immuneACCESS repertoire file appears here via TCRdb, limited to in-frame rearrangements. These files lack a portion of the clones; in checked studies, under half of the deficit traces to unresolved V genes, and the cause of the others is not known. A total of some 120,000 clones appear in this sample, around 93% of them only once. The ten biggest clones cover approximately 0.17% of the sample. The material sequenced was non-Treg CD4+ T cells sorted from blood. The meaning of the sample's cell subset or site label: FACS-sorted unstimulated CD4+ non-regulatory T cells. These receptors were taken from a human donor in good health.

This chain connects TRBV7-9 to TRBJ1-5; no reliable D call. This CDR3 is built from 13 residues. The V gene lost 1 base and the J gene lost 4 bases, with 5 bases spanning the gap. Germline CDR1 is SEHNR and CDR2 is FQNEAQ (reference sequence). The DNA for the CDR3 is TGTGCCAGCAGCTTAGGTTTAAATCAGCCCCAGCATTTT. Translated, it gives CASSLGLNQPQHF.

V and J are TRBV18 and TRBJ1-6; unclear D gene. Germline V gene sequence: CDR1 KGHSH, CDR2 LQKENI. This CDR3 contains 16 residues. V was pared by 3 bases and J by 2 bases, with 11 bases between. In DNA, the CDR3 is TGTGCCAGCTCACCGTTGGATGTCGCCTATAATTCACCCCTCCACTTT. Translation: CASSPLDVAYNSPLHF.

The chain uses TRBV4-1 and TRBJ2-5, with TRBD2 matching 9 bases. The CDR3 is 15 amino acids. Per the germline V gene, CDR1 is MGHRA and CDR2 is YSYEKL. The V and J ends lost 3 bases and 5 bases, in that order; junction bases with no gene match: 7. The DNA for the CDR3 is TGCGCCAGCAGCCAGCTAGCGGGAACTGGGGAGACCCAGTACTTC. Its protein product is CASSQLAGTGETQYF.

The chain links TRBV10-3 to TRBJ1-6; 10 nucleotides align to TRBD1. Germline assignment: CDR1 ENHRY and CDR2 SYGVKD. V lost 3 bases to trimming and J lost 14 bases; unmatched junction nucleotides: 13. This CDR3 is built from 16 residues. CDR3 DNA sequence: TGTGCCATCAGTGACTGGACAGGGGGGTCTTATAGTACCCTCCACTTT. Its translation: CAISDWTGGSYSTLHF.

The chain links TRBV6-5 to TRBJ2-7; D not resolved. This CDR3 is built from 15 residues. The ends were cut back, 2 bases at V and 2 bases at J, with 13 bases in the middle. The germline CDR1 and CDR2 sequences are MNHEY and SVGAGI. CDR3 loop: CASSYAFAGPYEQYF. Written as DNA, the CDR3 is TGTGCCAGCAGTTACGCCTTTGCAGGCCCCTACGAGCAGTACTTC.

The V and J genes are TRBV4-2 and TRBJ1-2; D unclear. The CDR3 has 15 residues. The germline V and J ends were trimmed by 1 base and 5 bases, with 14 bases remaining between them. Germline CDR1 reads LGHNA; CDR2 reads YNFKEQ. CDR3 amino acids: CASSQGSAQLYGYTF. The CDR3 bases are TGTGCCAGCAGCCAAGGGTCCGCCCAACTATATGGCTACACCTTC.

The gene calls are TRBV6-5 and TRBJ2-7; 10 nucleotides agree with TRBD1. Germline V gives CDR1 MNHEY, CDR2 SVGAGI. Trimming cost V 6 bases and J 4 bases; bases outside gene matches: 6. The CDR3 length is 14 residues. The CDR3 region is CASRTKDRGYEQYF. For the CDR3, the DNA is TGTGCCAGCAGGACCAAGGACAGGGGGTACGAGCAGTACTTC.

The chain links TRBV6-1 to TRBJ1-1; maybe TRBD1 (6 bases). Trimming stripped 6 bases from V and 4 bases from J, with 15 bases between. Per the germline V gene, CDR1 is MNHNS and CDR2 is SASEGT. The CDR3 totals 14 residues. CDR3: CASRGRGAGTEAFF. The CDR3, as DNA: TGTGCCAGCAGGGGTCGGGGGGCGGGCACTGAAGCTTTCTTT.

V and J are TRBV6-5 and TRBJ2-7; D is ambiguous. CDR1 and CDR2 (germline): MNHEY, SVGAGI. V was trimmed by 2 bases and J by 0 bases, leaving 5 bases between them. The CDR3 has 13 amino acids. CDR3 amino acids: CASSYRNSYEQYF. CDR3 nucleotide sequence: TGTGCCAGCAGTTACAGGAACTCCTACGAGCAGTACTTC.

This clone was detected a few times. The CDR3 region has the DNA TGTGCCAGCAGTTCGGTCAGGGGTCAGAGACCACCCCTCCACTTT. Protein sequence: CASSSVRGQRPPLHF. The V gene is TRBV28, the J gene TRBJ1-6; maybe TRBD1 (6 bases). Trimming shortened V by 4 bases and J by 11 bases, and 18 bases separated the two germline ends. The germline V gene encodes CDR1 MDHEN and CDR2 SYDVKM. This CDR3 has 15 residues.

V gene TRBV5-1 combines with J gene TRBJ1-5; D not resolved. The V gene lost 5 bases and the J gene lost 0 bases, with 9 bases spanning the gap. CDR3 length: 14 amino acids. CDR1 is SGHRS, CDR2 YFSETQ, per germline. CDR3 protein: CASRDPYSNQPQHF. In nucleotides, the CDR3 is TGCGCCAGCAGGGACCCTTATAGCAATCAGCCCCAGCATTTT.

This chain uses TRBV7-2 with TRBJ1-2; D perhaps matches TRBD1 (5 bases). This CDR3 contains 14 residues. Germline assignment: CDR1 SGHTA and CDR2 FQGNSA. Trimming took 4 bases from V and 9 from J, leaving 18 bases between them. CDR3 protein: CASSSSEIRASYTF. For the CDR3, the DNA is TGTGCCAGCAGCTCTAGTGAAATCAGGGCGAGCTACACCTTC.

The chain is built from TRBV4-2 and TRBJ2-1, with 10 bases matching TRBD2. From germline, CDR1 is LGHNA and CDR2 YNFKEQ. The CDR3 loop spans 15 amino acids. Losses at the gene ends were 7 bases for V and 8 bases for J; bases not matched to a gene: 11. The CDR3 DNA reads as TGTGCCAGCACCCCGGACCAGCGGGGGGGGTATGAGCAGTTCTTC. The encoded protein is CASTPDQRGGYEQFF.